This TCR beta chain stems from a study of blood T cell repertoires in COVID-19 (dated by TCRdb to about 2020). With respect to the entire study: Collaborator samples came from the United States, Italy and Spain and covered acute and convalescent phases of COVID-19. The material from the prospective study consisted of cDNA or gDNA derived from T cells, B-cell-depleted T cells, or PBMCs. The dataset comprised deeply sampled blood TCRbeta repertoires from subjects exposed to, actively infected with, or recovered from COVID-19. A freely available public database, intended as a resource for researchers studying the immune response to SARS-CoV-2, is where the repertoires were released. The samples were drawn from two sources: the first 160 participants of the ongoing ImmuneRACE study, and 1,254 subjects contributed by 6 global collaborators. A de-identified subject ID, COVID-19 status, age in years and sex were almost always included in the sample metadata. Where available, HLA class I and class II types were obtained from metadata supplied by the sample provider rather than from assay-based typing.

Collaborating institutions collected whole blood in K2EDTA tubes following their own protocols. For TCRbeta analysis, collaborator samples were shipped as frozen whole blood, as isolated PBMCs, or as DNA extracted from either sample type. The immunoSEQ Assay, a bias-controlled multiplex PCR, was used to amplify TCRbeta CDR3 regions from genomic DNA. The source study handled its data this way. Nucleated cell counts per sample were estimated from amplification of reference gene primers within the assay. Sequence reads were collapsed and filtered to measure the absolute abundance of every unique TCRbeta CDR3 rearrangement. For each sample, productive Simpson clonality was calculated by taking the square root of Simpson's diversity index across productive rearrangements. TCRdb re-hosts the immuneACCESS table, in-frame sequences only. Its copies lack some clones; in the studies checked, an unresolved V gene accounts for under half of them, and the cause for the rest is not known. That table gives V, J and clone size, and the DNA gave D and trimming. This sample has 180,000 or so clones in its table, and 75% to 90% of those were observed once. Together, the top ten hold 7.5% to 9.5% of the sample.

Concerning this clone itself: No cognate antigen has been identified for it. The sample holds no much larger clone one base away, and base qualities are not on file.

Here is what the overall study found, with its caveats: The quantity of clinical and demographic metadata differed by source and by participant and was supplied without curation.

For CDR1 and CDR2, the germline V gene lists KGHDR and SFDVKD. Trimming accounts for 8 bases at V and 8 bases at J, while the number of junction bases matched to no gene is 16. The CDR3 spans 16 residues, from the cysteine through the phenylalanine. CDR3 DNA only is kept here, 48 bases in frame from base 1. The sample taken for sequencing was peripheral blood. The source of this sequence is a woman aged 55-69 years with acute or convalescent COVID-19. The rearranged chain carries TRBV24-1 and TRBJ1-2, and 10 bases in between align with TRBD1. The CDR3 protein sequence reads: CATKNDSGQGRRGYTF. The DNA reads TGTGCCACCAAAAACGACTCGGGACAGGGGAGGAGAGGCTACACCTTC.